These T cell receptor beta chains were read from a single sample in a study of identical twins. TCRdb used MiXCR to reprocess the 5' RACE reads, holding one entry per CDR3 protein. In the table there are hundreds of thousands of distinct CDR3 sequences, 15% to 20% of which are singletons. The same specimen was also included in a second study, on T cells expressing NK-cell markers.

The material sequenced was PBMCs. Receptor source: a woman aged 18-29 years in good health. The CDR3 runs from the conserved cysteine through the conserved F or W. The order of the fields is clone size, J gene, D gene, V gene, CDR3 protein, CDR3 DNA. D genes are given only for firm matches. Some rows mark clone size as missing; the rest say once, few, many or name a class of expanded clone.

>-|TRBJ2-6|-|TRBV12-3/TRBV12-4
CASSFPPAANVLTF
TGTGCCAGCAGTTTTCCCCCTGCGGCCAACGTCCTGACTTTC
>-|TRBJ2-2|-|TRBV2
CASSEIGQVNTGELFF
TGTGCCAGCAGTGAAATAGGGCAGGTCAACACCGGGGAGCTGTTTTTT
>-|TRBJ2-7|-|TRBV12-3/TRBV12-4
CASSSFWGEQYF
TGTGCCAGCAGTTCCTTTTGGGGGGAGCAGTACTTC
>few|TRBJ1-5|-|TRBV20-1
CSARDRSSNQPQHF
TGCAGTGCTAGAGATAGGTCGTCCAATCAGCCCCAGCATTTT
>few|TRBJ2-7|-|TRBV9
CASSVTLTVGEQYF
TGTGCCAGCAGCGTAACCCTAACGGTTGGCGAGCAGTACTTC
>-|TRBJ2-1|-|TRBV7-6
CASSLGVPLYNEQFF
TGTGCCAGCAGCTTGGGGGTGCCCCTGTACAATGAGCAGTTCTTC
>few|TRBJ2-5|-|TRBV27
CASSLSGGYQETQYF
TGTGCCAGCAGTTTATCGGGGGGTTACCAAGAGACCCAGTACTTC
>few|TRBJ2-3|-|TRBV20-1
CSARKGHLKATDTQYF
TGCAGTGCTAGAAAGGGACACCTAAAGGCTACAGATACGCAGTATTTT
>-|TRBJ2-7|-|TRBV9
CASSVIEESYEQYF
TGTGCCAGCAGCGTAATTGAGGAATCCTACGAGCAGTACTTC
>few|TRBJ2-7|TRBD1|TRBV20-1
CSAIPGTGSGEQYF
TGCAGTGCCATCCCCGGGACAGGGTCTGGCGAGCAGTACTTC
>few|TRBJ2-2|-|TRBV20-1
CSARGRGGELFF
TGCAGTGCTAGAGGGAGAGGCGGGGAGCTGTTTTTT
>many|TRBJ1-1|-|TRBV7-6
CASSARGLRGGTEAFF
TGTGCCAGCAGCGCGAGGGGACTCCGGGGAGGCACTGAAGCTTTCTTT
>many|TRBJ2-3|-|TRBV29-1
CSVEIDAYTDTQYF
TGCAGCGTTGAAATAGACGCCTACACAGATACGCAGTATTTT
>many|TRBJ2-3|-|TRBV12-3/TRBV12-4
CASSPGQTTDTQYF
TGTGCCAGCAGCCCCGGACAGACCACAGATACGCAGTATTTT
>-|TRBJ2-5|TRBD2|TRBV20-1
CSAQKPGLADQETQYF
TGCAGTGCTCAAAAACCGGGACTAGCGGACCAAGAGACCCAGTACTTC
>few|TRBJ2-1|TRBD2|TRBV6-2/TRBV6-3
CASKGLEGNEQFF
TGTGCCAGCAAAGGACTAGAAGGCAATGAGCAGTTCTTC
>-|TRBJ1-3|-|TRBV20-1
CSASGQTSGNTIYF
TGCAGTGCTAGTGGACAGACCTCTGGAAACACCATATATTTT
>-|TRBJ2-1|TRBD1|TRBV2
CASSGQGYEQFF
TGTGCCAGCAGTGGACAGGGGTATGAGCAGTTCTTC
>-|TRBJ2-7|-|TRBV28
CASSSWTVTYEQYF
TGTGCCAGCAGCTCTTGGACAGTTACCTACGAGCAGTACTTC
>-|TRBJ2-2|TRBD1|TRBV11-2
CASSLLFYRGITGELFF
TGTGCCAGCAGCTTACTCTTCTACAGGGGGATCACCGGGGAGCTGTTTTTT
>many|TRBJ1-5|TRBD1|TRBV5-1
CASSLDRGGDQPQHF
TGCGCCAGCAGCCTAGACAGGGGAGGGGATCAGCCCCAGCATTTT
>-|TRBJ2-1|TRBD2|TRBV9
CASSVAPTSGEGEQFF
TGTGCCAGCAGCGTAGCTCCGACTAGCGGGGAGGGTGAGCAGTTCTTC
>few|TRBJ1-1|-|TRBV4-1
CASSPGSANTEAFF
TGCGCCAGCAGCCCGGGGTCTGCGAACACTGAAGCTTTCTTT
>-|TRBJ2-4|-|TRBV5-6
CASSLGTTIQYF
TGTGCCAGCAGCTTGGGGACCACAATTCAGTACTTC
>-|TRBJ2-1|-|TRBV18
CASSRSEGYNEQFF
TGTGCCAGCTCACGATCCGAGGGGTACAATGAGCAGTTCTTC
>-|TRBJ2-7|TRBD2|TRBV6-5
CASSYSRPGSGSREQYF
TGTGCCAGCAGTTACTCCCGTCCAGGTAGCGGGAGTCGCGAGCAGTACTTC
>few|TRBJ2-3|TRBD2|TRBV11-2
CASSLVSALAGGRDTQYF
TGTGCCAGCAGCTTAGTGTCCGCCCTCGCGGGAGGAAGAGATACGCAGTATTTT
>many|TRBJ1-5|-|TRBV6-1
CASSATNQPQHF
TGTGCCAGCAGTGCCACTAATCAGCCCCAGCATTTT
>many|TRBJ1-6|-|TRBV12-3/TRBV12-4
CASSYLGPGGSPLHF
TGTGCCAGCAGTTACCTGGGCCCCGGTGGATCACCCCTCCACTTT
>few|TRBJ1-2|-|TRBV6-5
CASSYPLSYGNYGYTF
TGTGCCAGCAGTTACCCCCTCTCATACGGAAACTATGGCTACACCTTC
>few|TRBJ2-3|-|TRBV20-1
CSARAGSASTDTQYF
TGCAGTGCTAGAGCTGGTAGCGCGAGCACAGATACGCAGTATTTT
>few|TRBJ1-2|-|TRBV12-3/TRBV12-4
CASAEKPYGYTF
TGTGCCAGCGCCGAGAAGCCCTATGGCTACACCTTC
>-|TRBJ1-2|-|TRBV11-2
CASSFVERWALGYTF
TGTGCCAGCAGCTTCGTCGAGAGGTGGGCCTTGGGCTACACCTTC
>-|TRBJ2-1|-|TRBV21-1
CASSRQAGGLISSYNEQFF
TGTGCCAGCAGCAGACAAGCGGGAGGCCTTATCAGCTCCTACAATGAGCAGTTCTTC
>-|TRBJ2-1|TRBD2|TRBV6-1
CASTPAGDPYNEQFF
TGTGCCAGCACTCCCGCGGGAGACCCCTACAATGAGCAGTTCTTC
>few|TRBJ1-1|-|TRBV20-1
CSARDTAGWGEAFF
TGCAGTGCTAGAGATACGGCAGGGTGGGGTGAAGCTTTCTTT
>-|TRBJ2-1|TRBD2|TRBV7-9
CASTLRLAGMNEQFF
TGTGCCAGCACCCTGCGGTTAGCGGGAATGAATGAGCAGTTCTTC
>few|TRBJ1-1|-|TRBV20-1
CSAARLGGRTEAFF
TGCAGTGCTGCCCGGTTAGGGGGGAGGACTGAAGCTTTCTTT
>-|TRBJ2-1|TRBD2|TRBV6-6
CAARGGDNEQFF
TGTGCGGCGCGGGGAGGGGACAATGAGCAGTTCTTC
>few|TRBJ2-7|-|TRBV6-5
CASSFGGGSREQYF
TGTGCCAGCAGTTTTGGTGGGGGTTCCCGCGAGCAGTACTTC
>few|TRBJ2-2|-|TRBV29-1
CSVIFRGTGELFF
TGCAGCGTCATATTCCGGGGCACCGGGGAGCTGTTTTTT
>many|TRBJ2-1|-|TRBV27
CASSLGLPLEYNEQFF
TGTGCCAGCAGTTTGGGGCTTCCCCTCGAATACAATGAGCAGTTCTTC
>few|TRBJ2-7|TRBD2|TRBV20-1
CSAKGLANEQYF
TGCAGTGCTAAGGGACTAGCGAACGAGCAGTACTTC